The 27 T cell receptor beta chains below all came from one sample that was sequenced in a study of OX40 agonist ivuxolimab in advanced cancers. Profiled with immunoSEQ multiplex PCR; TCRdb holds only in-frame clones, not every one. The sample has more than 70,000 clones; approximately 84% are singletons. The source material was CD4+ or CD8+ T cells sorted from blood, sampled in a trial of the OX40 agonist ivuxolimab. The origin of the receptors is an adult with an advanced solid tumor such as melanoma, head and neck, liver or kidney cancer.

The chain employs TRBV5-1 and TRBJ1-1; maybe TRBD1 (5 bases). The length of the CDR3 is 13 residues. Germline V CDR1 and CDR2: SGHRS, YFSETQ. The germline V and J ends were trimmed by 2 bases and 8 bases, with 13 bases remaining between them. The CDR3 sequence is CASSLGAGTEAFF. In nucleotides, the CDR3 is TGCGCCAGCAGCTTAGGGGCGGGGACCGAAGCTTTCTTT. The complete variable domain, with remaining parts taken from reference TRBV5-1 and TRBJ1-1, reads KAGVTQTPRYLIKTRGQQVTLSCSPISGHRSVSWYQQTPGQGLQFLFEYFSETQRNKGNFPGRFSGRQFSNSRSEMNVSTLELGDSALYLCASSLGAGTEAFFGQGTRLTVV.

The chain is built from TRBV5-6 and TRBJ1-4; weak D call: TRBD1 (5 bases). The CDR3 loop spans 14 amino acids. V was shortened by 0 bases and J by 4 bases, with 7 bases between the two germline ends. CDR1 is SGHDT and CDR2 is YYEEEE in the germline V gene. CDR3 amino acids: CASSLAGFNEKLFF. For the CDR3, the DNA is TGTGCCAGCAGCTTGGCAGGGTTTAATGAAAAACTGTTTTTT.

The chain has TRBV7-2 and TRBJ2-7, with D possibly being TRBD1 (6 bases). Germline assignment: CDR1 SGHTA and CDR2 FQGNSA. V was clipped by 5 bases and J by 2 bases, with 13 bases between them. CDR3 length equals 14 residues. CDR3 bases: TGTGCCAGCAGCCTTACAGGGACCACCTACGAGCAGTACTTC. Translated, it gives CASSLTGTTYEQYF.

The V call is TRBV5-1, the J call TRBJ1-1; 7 nucleotides match TRBD1. The CDR3 runs to 15 residues. Germline V gives CDR1 SGHRS, CDR2 YFSETQ. V gave up 0 bases and J gave up 2 bases; unmatched junction bases: 4. The DNA for the CDR3 is TGCGCCAGCAGCTTGGGGGACAGCTACAACACTGAAGCTTTCTTT. It encodes CASSLGDSYNTEAFF.

This clone was recorded only once. The chain links TRBV11-2 to TRBJ1-4, with D perhaps TRBD1 (6 bases). Trimming cost V 4 bases and J 0 bases, with 12 bases left between them. The CDR3 runs 16 residues. Germline CDR1 reads SGHAT; CDR2 reads FQNNGV. The CDR3 loop is CASSSRWTATNEKLFF. In nucleotides, the CDR3 is TGTGCCAGCAGCTCTCGTTGGACAGCAACTAATGAAAAACTGTTTTTT.

The chain has TRBV27 and TRBJ2-7; TRBD2 might be the D (5 bases). V was cut by 4 bases and J by 0 bases, with 10 bases left in between. Germline V gives CDR1 MNHEY, CDR2 SMNVEV (reference sequence). The CDR3 length is 14 residues. The CDR3 DNA reads TGTGCCAGCAGTTACAACGGGGACTCCTACGAGCAGTACTTC. Its translation: CASSYNGDSYEQYF.

The chain carries TRBV6-1 and TRBJ2-5; D remains unclear. The V gene's germline CDR1 is MNHNS and CDR2 SASEGT. The CDR3 length is 12 residues. The germline V and J ends were trimmed by 6 bases and 5 bases, with 10 bases remaining between them. CDR3 nucleotides: TGTGCCAGCAGGAAGGGCCAGGAGACCCAGTACTTC. It specifies CASRKGQETQYF.

The chain has TRBV19 and TRBJ1-3; 11 bases fit TRBD1. After removal of 8 bases from V and 2 bases from J, the junction contained 5 bases not matched to a gene. The germline V gene has CDR1 LNHDA and CDR2 SQIVND (reference sequence). The CDR3 length is 15 residues. The CDR3 sequence: CASGQGAQAGNTIYF. CDR3 nucleotide sequence: TGTGCCAGTGGACAGGGGGCTCAGGCTGGAAACACCATATATTTT.

The CDR3 is CASSDRGETQYF. The CDR3 bases are TGTGCCAGTAGTGACAGGGGAGAGACCCAGTACTTC. The V gene is TRBV19, the J gene TRBJ2-5, with 8 bases matching TRBD1. Germline V gene sequence: CDR1 LNHDA, CDR2 SQIVND (reference sequence). CDR3 length: 12 amino acids. V trimming: 5 bases; J trimming: 4 bases; junction bases outside the gene matches: 0. Complete variable domain (other parts from reference TRBV19 and TRBJ2-5): DGGITQSPKYLFRKEGQNVTLSCEQNLNHDAMYWYRQDPGQGLRLIYYSQIVNDFQKGDIAEGYSVSREKKESFPLTVTSAQKNPTAFYLCASSDRGETQYFGPGTRLLVL.

J is TRBJ1-3 and V is TRBV4-1, with TRBD1 as a possible D gene (5 bases). The CDR3 runs to 16 residues. V lost 1 base and J 0 bases, leaving 10 bases between the germline ends. CDR1 MGHRA and CDR2 YSYEKL come from the germline V gene. In nucleotides, the CDR3 is TGCGCCAGCAGCCAAGGGTTCAGGGACTCTGGAAACACCATATATTTT. This codes for CASSQGFRDSGNTIYF.

DNA of the CDR3: TGTGCCAGCAGCTCAATCCAGTATAATCAGCCCCAGCATTTT. It yields the protein CASSSIQYNQPQHF. V is TRBV7-2 and J is TRBJ1-5; no firm D call. This CDR3 has 14 amino acids. Germline CDR1 and CDR2: SGHTA and FQGNSA. V lost 4 bases and J lost 4, with 11 bases in between.

CDR3 region: CASSFPGQPQHF. Written as DNA, the CDR3 is TGTGCCAGCAGCTTCCCTGGTCAGCCCCAGCATTTT. J is TRBJ1-5 and V is TRBV27; no reliable D call. Germline values: CDR1 MNHEY, CDR2 SMNVEV (reference sequence). The CDR3 consists of 12 residues. The germline V and J ends were trimmed by 6 bases and 6 bases, with 9 bases remaining between them.

The rearrangement uses TRBV2 and TRBJ2-1; no definite D call. Between the trimmed V and J ends, which lost 2 bases and 4 bases, there was a span of 9 bases. Per germline, CDR1 SNHLY and CDR2 FYNNEI. CDR3 length: 14 amino acids. The CDR3 reads CASSERTVYNEQFF. The CDR3 bases are TGTGCCAGCAGTGAACGGACGGTTTACAATGAGCAGTTCTTC.

This rearrangement joins TRBV27 to TRBJ2-7, with TRBD1 matching over 9 bases. V was clipped by 5 bases and J by 3 bases; unmatched bases: 5. Germline values: CDR1 MNHEY, CDR2 SMNVEV (reference sequence). There are 14 residues in the CDR3. The CDR3 here is CASSPAGQGYEQYF. The CDR3 DNA reads TGTGCCAGCAGTCCCGCGGGACAGGGCTACGAGCAGTACTTC.

The V call is TRBV9, the J call TRBJ1-1, with D possibly matching TRBD1 (5 bases). V was trimmed by 0 bases and J by 5 bases, leaving 14 bases between them. Per the germline V gene, CDR1 is SGDLS and CDR2 is YYNGEE. The CDR3 runs 15 residues. The CDR3 loop is CASSVGAQGWTEAFF. The CDR3 nucleotides read TGTGCCAGCAGCGTAGGGGCTCAGGGTTGGACTGAAGCTTTCTTT.

The chain has TRBV30 and TRBJ1-4; tentative D call: TRBD1 (6 bases). The germline V and J ends were trimmed by 1 base and 2 bases, with 17 bases remaining between them. There are 17 residues in the CDR3. Germline-derived CDR1 and CDR2 are GTSNPN and SVGIG (reference sequence). For the CDR3, the DNA is TGTGCCTGGAGTGGTCCCCTCAGGGGATCGACTAATGAAAAACTGTTTTTT. It codes for CAWSGPLRGSTNEKLFF.

The chain employs TRBV4-2 and TRBJ2-7; unclear D gene. The V end lost 0 bases, the J end lost 3 bases, and 12 bases lay between the germline ends. Germline lookup yields CDR1 LGHNA and CDR2 YNFKEQ. This CDR3 region has 15 residues. CDR3 amino acids: CASSQDPRPFYEQYF. DNA for the CDR3: TGTGCCAGCAGCCAAGATCCGAGGCCCTTCTACGAGCAGTACTTC.

This chain links TRBV16 with TRBJ2-5; 8 bases fit TRBD1. Germline values: CDR1 KGHSY, CDR2 FQNENV. J was trimmed by 11 bases and V by 7 bases; bases with no gene match: 18. The CDR3 sequence is 15 residues long. The CDR3 coding sequence is TGTGCCAGCAAAGAGGCAGGGACAGGCTCGGGAGAGCAGTACTTC. Translating gives CASKEAGTGSGEQYF.

This chain uses TRBV28 with TRBJ1-4, with a tentative D call TRBD1 (6 bases). Germline assignment: CDR1 MDHEN and CDR2 SYDVKM. The CDR3 extends over 14 amino acids. V was clipped by 5 bases and J by 12 bases, with 19 bases between them. CDR3 region: CASSLLWGLPELFF. Here the CDR3 DNA reads TGTGCCAGCAGTCTTCTTTGGGGGCTACCGGAACTGTTTTTT.

This rearrangement joins TRBV19 to TRBJ2-2; 8 positions agree with TRBD1. CDR3 length: 14 residues. Looked up from germline, CDR1 is LNHDA and CDR2 is SQIVND (reference sequence). The junction had 2 bases not matched to a gene; V was cut back by 8 bases and J by 0 bases. CDR3 sequence reads: CASGRGPNTGELFF. The CDR3 bases are TGTGCCAGTGGCAGGGGGCCGAACACCGGGGAGCTGTTTTTT. The whole variable domain, remainder taken from reference TRBV19 and TRBJ2-2, is DGGITQSPKYLFRKEGQNVTLSCEQNLNHDAMYWYRQDPGQGLRLIYYSQIVNDFQKGDIAEGYSVSREKKESFPLTVTSAQKNPTAFYLCASGRGPNTGELFFGEGSRLTVL.

This clone was observed once. Written as DNA, the CDR3 is TGTGCCTGGGTGAAAGTGACTAGGGGGAATGAGCAGTTCTTC. Translating it yields CAWVKVTRGNEQFF. The rearrangement joins TRBV30 to TRBJ2-1; D tentatively reads TRBD1 or TRBD2 (6 bases each). V was trimmed by 5 bases and J by 7 bases, leaving 18 bases between them. The germline V gene encodes CDR1 GTSNPN and CDR2 SVGIG (reference sequence). There are 14 residues in the CDR3. Combining the CDR3 with reference TRBV30 and TRBJ2-1 gives the whole variable domain SQTIHQWPATLVQPVGSPLSLECTVEGTSNPNLYWYRQAAGRGLQLLFYSVGIGQISSEVPQNLSASRPQDRQFILSSKKLLLSDSGFYLCAWVKVTRGNEQFFGPGTRLTVL.

The V call is TRBV5-6, the J call TRBJ2-7, with D possibly being TRBD2 (6 bases). The CDR3 loop spans 15 amino acids. Germline CDR1 reads SGHDT; CDR2 reads YYEEEE. V shed 1 base and J shed 4 bases, with 15 bases lying between them. The CDR3 reads CASSLRQGGRYEQYF. In DNA form, the CDR3 reads TGTGCCAGCAGCTTGAGGCAGGGAGGTCGATACGAGCAGTACTTC.

The chain has TRBV19 and TRBJ2-2, with unresolved D. CDR1 LNHDA and CDR2 SQIVND come from the germline V gene (reference sequence). V was cut by 4 bases and J by 2 bases, with 11 bases left in between. This CDR3 is built from 15 residues. DNA of the CDR3: TGTGCCAGTAGTAACGGCATGGCAAACACCGGGGAGCTGTTTTTT. Translated, it gives CASSNGMANTGELFF.

The rearrangement joins TRBV6-5 to TRBJ2-3; D gene unclear. CDR1 and CDR2 from the germline V gene are MNHEY and SVGAGI. The CDR3 runs to 14 residues. The V gene lost 1 base and the J gene lost 0 bases, with 5 bases spanning the gap. CDR3 DNA: TGTGCCAGCAGTTACTTTGTCAGCACAGATACGCAGTATTTT. Its protein product is CASSYFVSTDTQYF.

The chain joins TRBV7-2 to TRBJ1-2, with D possibly matching TRBD1 (5 bases). There are 14 residues in the CDR3. Deletions cut 2 bases from V and 4 bases from J, with 11 bases between. Germline-derived CDR1 and CDR2 are SGHTA and FQGNSA. The CDR3 here is CASSLRGRRYGYTF. The CDR3 coding sequence is TGTGCCAGCAGCTTAAGGGGACGTCGCTATGGCTACACCTTC. The entire variable domain, with the rest obtained from reference TRBV7-2 and TRBJ1-2, is as follows: GAGVSQSPSNKVTEKGKDVELRCDPISGHTALYWYRQSLGQGLEFLIYFQGNSAPDKSGLPSDRFSAERTGGSVSTLTIQRTQQEDSAVYLCASSLRGRRYGYTFGSGTRLTVV.

This clone was observed a single time. The gene calls are TRBV7-6 and TRBJ2-3; the D gene is possibly TRBD2 (5 bases). CDR1 SGHVS and CDR2 FNYEAQ come from the germline V gene. The CDR3 runs to 16 residues. Trimming cost V 1 base and J 2 bases, with 13 bases left between them. CDR3 amino acids: CASSLGLSPLTDTQYF. The DNA for the CDR3 is TGTGCCAGCAGCTTAGGACTAAGCCCCCTCACAGATACGCAGTATTTT.

The rearrangement uses TRBV18 and TRBJ2-2, with D unclear. Per germline, CDR1 KGHSH and CDR2 LQKENI. This CDR3 contains 12 residues. V was trimmed by 5 bases and J by 6 bases, leaving 7 bases between them. CDR3 amino acids: CASSYEAGELFF. CDR3 in DNA: TGTGCCAGCTCATATGAAGCCGGGGAGCTGTTTTTT.